This passage covers 27 T cell receptor beta chains from one sample sequenced in a study of T-cell memory formation after mild COVID-19. Each CDR3 protein gets one entry after TCRdb re-called the 5' RACE reads with MiXCR. The sample lists about 390,000 distinct CDR3 sequences, 16% occurring once. Sequenced sample: PBMCs or a T cell subset sorted from them (not recorded which). The source of these receptors is a man younger than 35 who had mild COVID-19 (a few samples of this study predate the infection). Cell type and time point are not known.

In this sample, this clonotype turned up a few times. The chain recombines TRBV29-1 with TRBJ1-1; 7 bases are shared with TRBD1. CDR1 is SQVTM, CDR2 ANQGSEA, per germline. The CDR3 contains 12 residues. V was clipped by 2 bases and J by 4 bases; unmatched bases: 1. CDR3 in DNA: TGCAGCGTTGAATCAGGGGGCACTGAAGCTTTCTTT. Translating gives CSVESGGTEAFF.

This clonotype has just a few counts. The rearrangement links TRBV27 to TRBJ2-2, with 9 nucleotides matching TRBD1. Losses at the gene ends were 4 bases for V and 6 bases for J; bases not matched to a gene: 0. Germline V gives CDR1 MNHEY, CDR2 SMNVEV (reference sequence). CDR3 length: 13 residues. The CDR3: CASSYRGPGELFF. CDR3 coding DNA: TGTGCCAGCAGTTACAGGGGGCCCGGGGAGCTGTTTTTT.

The J gene is TRBJ1-1, the V gene TRBV6-2 or TRBV6-3; the D is unclear. Germline loops: CDR1 MNHEY, CDR2 SVGEGT. V dropped 6 bases and J dropped 6 bases, with 11 bases sitting between them. The CDR3 covers 12 residues. For the CDR3, the DNA is TGTGCCAGCAGAAATGCCGGCCCTGAAGCTTTCTTT. Residues: CASRNAGPEAFF.

The chain recombines TRBV7-2 with TRBJ1-1; D is ambiguous. Trimming removed 1 base at V and 0 bases at J, with 6 bases between. CDR3 length: 14 residues. Per germline, CDR1 SGHTA and CDR2 FQGNSA. CDR3 loop: CASSLGIMNTEAFF. DNA for the CDR3: TGTGCCAGCAGCTTAGGGATAATGAACACTGAAGCTTTCTTT.

The chain joins TRBV5-1 to TRBJ2-7; 8 bases align to TRBD1. V lost 4 bases to trimming and J lost 2 bases; unmatched junction nucleotides: 5. Germline V gene lookup returns CDR1 SGHRS and CDR2 YFSETQ. This CDR3 region has 14 residues. The CDR3 DNA follows: TGCGCCAGCAGCATAGGACAGGGCACCTACGAGCAGTACTTC. Its translation: CASSIGQGTYEQYF.

This clonotype has just a few counts. The chain recombines TRBV18 with TRBJ2-1, with 10 bases that match TRBD2. This CDR3 is built from 16 residues. Germline CDR1 KGHSH, CDR2 LQKENI. V lost 0 bases to trimming and J lost 8 bases; unmatched junction nucleotides: 7. The CDR3 protein is CASSPPVASGGYEQFF. DNA for the CDR3: TGTGCCAGCTCACCACCGGTGGCTAGCGGGGGTTATGAGCAGTTCTTC.

This clonotype was detected a few times. The chain carries TRBV6-1 and TRBJ2-1; D may be TRBD2 (7 bases). Between the trimmed V and J ends, which lost 2 bases and 4 bases, there was a span of 15 bases. This CDR3 spans 16 amino acids. The germline gives CDR1 MNHNS, CDR2 SASEGT. CDR3 sequence (DNA): TGTGCCAGCAGTGAATTGGCGGGGGCATCGTACAATGAGCAGTTCTTC. Translated, it gives CASSELAGASYNEQFF.

The chain links TRBV20-1 to TRBJ2-3; D perhaps matches TRBD2 (7 bases). The CDR3 consists of 12 residues. Germline CDR1 reads DFQATT; CDR2 reads SNEGSKA (reference sequence). Trimming took 1 base from V and 9 from J, leaving 11 bases between them. CDR3 region: CSARAGGFTQYF. The CDR3 bases are TGCAGTGCTAGAGCGGGGGGCTTCACGCAGTATTTT.

This clonotype was observed a few times. The chain has TRBV7-2 and TRBJ2-5, with TRBD2 matching over 9 bases. Losses at the gene ends were 5 bases for V and 0 bases for J; bases not matched to a gene: 4. The CDR3 covers 15 residues. In germline, CDR1 is SGHTA, CDR2 FQGNSA. Written as DNA, the CDR3 is TGTGCCAGCAGCCTCAGCGGGGGGAACCAAGAGACCCAGTACTTC. Amino acids: CASSLSGGNQETQYF.

This clonotype showed up just a few times. Germline and junction disagree at one end, which may indicate a read error. This sequence joins TRBV7-7 and TRBJ1-3; D remains unclear. The CDR3 length is 16 residues. Germline loops: CDR1 SSHAT, CDR2 FNYEAQ (reference sequence). This CDR3 is CASSPAPGSSGNTIYF. Written as DNA, the CDR3 is TGTGCTAGCAGCCCCGCCCCCGGGAGCTCTGGAAACACCATATATTTT.

This clonotype has a count of ten or more. Here the CDR3 DNA reads TGCAGTGTCGGGAGTCAGTCCTACGAGCAGTACTTC. This encodes CSVGSQSYEQYF. The chain uses TRBV20-1 and TRBJ2-7; tentative D call: TRBD2 (6 bases). Between the trimmed V and J ends, which lost 7 bases and 1 base, there was a span of 11 bases. There are 12 residues in the CDR3. Germline assignment: CDR1 DFQATT and CDR2 SNEGSKA (reference sequence).

This clonotype was picked up a small number of times. The chain has TRBV7-2 and TRBJ2-4; unclear D gene. This CDR3 contains 12 residues. Trimming shortened V by 8 bases and J by 6 bases, and 11 bases separated the two germline ends. CDR1 and CDR2 (germline): SGHTA, FQGNSA. The CDR3 here is CASGHAGNIQYF. The CDR3 nucleotides are TGTGCCAGCGGGCATGCTGGAAACATTCAGTACTTC.

This sequence joins TRBV5-1 and TRBJ2-1; TRBD1 matches 9 bases. V shed 8 bases, J shed 6 bases, and the junction held 3 bases outside the gene matches. CDR3 length: 12 residues. CDR1 and CDR2 (germline): SGHRS, YFSETQ. DNA of the CDR3: TGCGCCAGTCCGGGACAGGGCAATGAGCAGTTCTTC. Amino acid sequence: CASPGQGNEQFF.

V gene TRBV7-2 combines with J gene TRBJ2-3; D is unresolved. In germline, CDR1 is SGHTA, CDR2 FQGNSA. This CDR3 region has 12 residues. V shed 2 bases and J shed 4 bases, with 4 bases lying between them. This chain's CDR3 is CASSLFSDTQYF. The CDR3, as DNA: TGTGCCAGCAGCTTATTTTCAGATACGCAGTATTTT.

The rearrangement links TRBV7-2 to TRBJ1-2; D gene unclear. CDR1 and CDR2 (germline): SGHTA, FQGNSA. Trimming cost V 4 bases and J 4 bases, with 10 bases left between them. The CDR3 length is 13 residues. The CDR3 protein is CASSSRSVYGYTF. As DNA, the CDR3 is TGTGCCAGCAGCTCGAGATCGGTCTATGGCTACACCTTC.

This clonotype was detected only a few times. The rearrangement links TRBV30 to TRBJ2-3, with TRBD1 identical over 10 bases. Germline-derived CDR1 and CDR2 are GTSNPN and SVGIG (reference sequence). The CDR3 is made up of 14 amino acids. Trimming at V came to 8 bases and at J to 5 bases, leaving 10 bases not matched to a gene. The CDR3 DNA sequence: TGTGCCACCGAAGTCCGGGACAGGGGAGATACGCAGTATTTT. Its translation is CATEVRDRGDTQYF.

This clonotype was detected a few times. The chain links TRBV3-1 to TRBJ1-1; 8 nucleotides line up with TRBD1. This CDR3 has 13 amino acids. Germline CDR1 is LGHDT and CDR2 is YNNKEL (reference sequence). The V gene end was trimmed by 3 bases and the J gene end by 4 bases; junction bases not matched to a gene: 1. The CDR3 DNA follows: TGTGCCAGCAGCCAGACAGGGGTCACTGAAGCTTTCTTT. Translating it yields CASSQTGVTEAFF.

This clonotype was detected many times. The CDR3 region is CSARDSLVEKLFF. The CDR3 DNA is TGCAGTGCTAGGGACAGTTTGGTTGAAAAACTGTTTTTT. This chain joins TRBV20-1 and TRBJ1-4; D is perhaps TRBD1 (6 bases). Trimming left V 3 bases short and J 7 bases short, with 12 bases between. The CDR3 covers 13 residues. CDR1 and CDR2 from the germline V gene are DFQATT and SNEGSKA (reference sequence).

CDR3 sequence: CASTLQETQYF. CDR3 sequence (DNA): TGTGCCAGTACCCTACAAGAGACCCAGTACTTC. The V call is TRBV2, the J call TRBJ2-5, with D unresolved. Looked up from germline, CDR1 is SNHLY and CDR2 is FYNNEI. The V end was cut by 9 bases, the J end by 2 bases, with 7 bases between. This CDR3 comprises 11 residues.

V is TRBV29-1 and J is TRBJ2-1, with 9 bases fitting TRBD1. The CDR3 loop spans 13 amino acids. The V gene end was trimmed by 4 bases and the J gene end by 4 bases; junction bases not matched to a gene: 2. Germline V gene data show CDR1 as SQVTM and CDR2 as ANQGSEA. Written as DNA, the CDR3 is TGCAGCGTTGTTGGACAGGGGTACAATGAGCAGTTCTTC. Its protein product is CSVVGQGYNEQFF.

This clonotype has only a few counts. The final CDR3 position lacks the conserved phenylalanine or tryptophan, pointing to a likely read error. The DNA is omitted, as the CDR3 cannot be located on it reliably, and the CDR3 follows TCRdb's listing. The genes are TRBV7-9 and TRBJ1-2. The CDR3 extends over 12 residues, inclusive of both ends. Germline V CDR1 and CDR2: SEHNR, FQNEAQ (reference sequence). The CDR3: CASSLDGRTLNY.

This clonotype came up a few times. The V gene is TRBV5-1, the J gene TRBJ2-5, with TRBD2 as a possible D gene (6 bases). The V and J ends lost 2 bases and 6 bases respectively, with 11 bases between them. CDR1 is SGHRS and CDR2 is YFSETQ in the germline V gene. The CDR3 covers 13 residues. This chain's CDR3 is CASSFAGGKTQYF. The CDR3 bases are TGCGCCAGCAGCTTTGCCGGGGGTAAGACCCAGTACTTC.

This rearrangement joins TRBV20-1 to TRBJ2-1; tentatively, D is TRBD1 (6 bases). Germline V gene sequence: CDR1 DFQATT, CDR2 SNEGSKA (reference sequence). V was shortened by 3 bases and J by 7 bases, with 10 bases between the two germline ends. The CDR3 totals 12 residues. The CDR3 DNA follows: TGCAGTGCTAGGGGGGCAGGGAATGAGCAGTTCTTC. Translated: CSARGAGNEQFF.

The V gene is TRBV4-3, the J gene TRBJ2-5; 8 nucleotides align to TRBD2. After removal of 1 base from V and 4 bases from J, the junction contained 11 bases not matched to a gene. The CDR3 is 17 amino acids. Germline-derived CDR1 and CDR2 are LGHNA and YSLEER. The CDR3 DNA sequence: TGCGCCAGCAGCCAAGGAGGGACTAGTTATGTTGGAGAGACCCAGTACTTC. Translation: CASSQGGTSYVGETQYF.

This clonotype appeared many times. V gene TRBV7-9 combines with J gene TRBJ2-4, with TRBD2 matching over 10 bases. V gave up 1 base and J gave up 15 bases; unmatched junction bases: 9. This CDR3 region has 14 residues. Germline CDR1 reads SEHNR; CDR2 reads FQNEAQ (reference sequence). The CDR3 sequence: CASSLELAGAQRYF. In DNA, the CDR3 is TGTGCCAGCAGCTTAGAGCTAGCGGGGGCCCAAAGGTACTTC.

This clonotype was counted between two and nine times. The V call is TRBV7-2, the J call TRBJ2-3; D is tentatively TRBD1 or TRBD2 (5 bases each). Germline V gene sequence: CDR1 SGHTA, CDR2 FQGNSA. The CDR3 extends over 17 amino acids. V shed 1 base and J shed 4 bases, with 18 bases lying between them. CDR3 DNA: TGTGCCAGCAGCTTAGTATTGAGGGGTGGTGGCGCAGATACGCAGTATTTT. Its protein product is CASSLVLRGGGADTQYF.

Comments on this clonotype: This sequence may be a read error, since a much larger clone differs from it by one base. The chain is built from TRBV7-2 and TRBJ2-5; possible D gene TRBD2, 5 bases. The germline V gene encodes CDR1 SGHTA and CDR2 FQGNSA. There are 13 residues in the CDR3. The CDR3 sequence is CASSRAEEETQCF. CDR3 sequence (DNA): TGTGCCAGCAGCAGAGCCGAGGAGGAGACCCAGTGCTTC.